This TCR beta chain derives from a study of Graves' ophthalmopathy and Graves' hyperthyroidism. About the research overall: Researchers classed hyperthyroidism as stable given no ophthalmopathy within 18 months of follow-up.

Included hyperthyroidism patients were aged 18 to 65 and newly diagnosed (under 2 months' duration). Among the exclusions were patients with other autoimmune diseases, uncontrolled infections, pregnancy or lactation. The diagnostic workup employed clinical symptoms, serum thyroxine, TRAb, thyroid ultrasound and orbital computed tomography. This clonotype was picked up a small number of times. V lost 3 bases to trimming and J lost 2 bases; unmatched junction nucleotides: 5. The CDR3 runs to 15 residues. Using RNA transcripts, the TCR beta CDR3 regions were amplified. HTBI primers were employed in first-round RT-PCR, then a second-round multiplex PCR followed. In TCRdb, the multiplex PCR reads were re-called with MiXCR into one record per CDR3 protein. In the table there are around 1,200,000 distinct CDR3 sequences, about 38% of which are singletons.

Sequencing was done on a sample of peripheral blood or thyroid tissue (not recorded which). The chain couples TRBV12-3 or TRBV12-4 to TRBJ2-5; TRBD2 aligns across 8 bases. This TCR derives from an adult man with Graves' hyperthyroidism. The CDR3 sequence: CASSFSGEPQETQYF. The CDR3 nucleotides read TGTGCCAGCAGTTTTAGCGGGGAGCCACAAGAGACCCAGTACTTC.